This T cell receptor (beta chain) is drawn from a study of control samples from healthy donors and cancer patients (dated by TCRdb to about 2020). Library preparation was by the immunoSEQ multiplex PCR assay. TCRdb obtained this table from immuneACCESS and retained in-frame rearrangements with V and J assigned. These tables miss some clones; where compared with another copy, unresolved V genes account for less than half of the shortfall, and the remainder is unexplained. For this sample there are 350,000 to 450,000 clones; roughly 90% appear just once. The ten largest clones represent 5.5% to 7.5% of the sample. Inclusive of the bounding cysteine and phenylalanine, the CDR3 is 16 residues long. This entry keeps only the CDR3 DNA: 48 bases, framed from base 1. With respect to this clone: Its antigen remains undetermined. Nothing much larger sits one base from this clone, and base qualities are not available.

Recombination joined TRBV21-1 with TRBJ2-5. TRBV21-1 is labeled a pseudogene. Sample: PBMCs. This receptor was obtained from a man in his forties or fifties with head and neck cancer. CDR3 sequence: CASRDRDLKYQETQYF. The nucleotide sequence reads TGTGCCAGCCGAGACCGGGACCTTAAGTACCAAGAGACCCAGTACTTC.